These 8 T cell receptor beta chains came from one sample sequenced in a study of CD8+ T cells in alopecia areata. Extracted from the samples, RNA was reverse transcribed into cDNA to serve as the sequencing template. The repertoire was sequenced with immunoSEQ multiplex PCR; TCRdb's copy has only in-frame clones and lacks some. The table includes 140,000 or so clones, around two thirds detected once. Input material: CD8+ T cells sorted from blood. These receptors all come from a human donor in good health.

This clone was seen a handful of times. V and J are TRBV7-9 and TRBJ2-1, with a tentative D call TRBD2 (5 bases). Trimming cost V 7 bases and J 10 bases, with 17 bases left between them. The germline gives CDR1 SEHNR, CDR2 FQNEAQ (reference sequence). The CDR3 is 13 amino acids. CDR3 region: CASTRPEVREQFF. CDR3 nucleotides: TGTGCCAGCACCCGACCGGAGGTGAGGGAGCAGTTCTTC.

The rearrangement uses TRBV29-1 and TRBJ2-7, with D perhaps TRBD1 or TRBD2 (7 bases each). The CDR3 is 15 residues long. V was clipped by 7 bases and J by 2 bases, with 21 bases between them. The germline V gene has CDR1 SQVTM and CDR2 ANQGSEA. CDR3 DNA: TGCAGCGCCGATCTTTATCAGGGGGGGGCCTACGAGCAGTACTTC. As protein: CSADLYQGGAYEQYF.

The V call is TRBV13, the J call TRBJ2-5, with a weak D call TRBD2 (5 bases). With 5 bases removed from V and 2 bases from J, the gap between germline ends came to 15 bases. The germline V gene encodes CDR1 PRHDT and CDR2 FYEKMQ (reference sequence). The CDR3 runs to 15 residues. CDR3 DNA: TGTGCCAGCAGCAAGGAGGCAACAGCTCAAGAGACCCAGTACTTC. Encoded protein: CASSKEATAQETQYF.

The chain combines TRBV27 with TRBJ1-2; 7 bases line up with TRBD1. CDR3 size: 13 residues. J gave up 4 bases and V 6 bases, and 5 bases lay outside the gene matches. The germline V gene encodes CDR1 MNHEY and CDR2 SMNVEV (reference sequence). The CDR3 loop reads CASSQQGIYGYTF. CDR3 nucleotide sequence: TGTGCCAGCAGCCAACAGGGGATCTATGGCTACACCTTC.

V usage is TRBV27 and J usage is TRBJ2-1; D is unclear. CDR3 size: 13 residues. Germline V lookup: CDR1 MNHEY, CDR2 SMNVEV (reference sequence). Trimming cost V 4 bases and J 4 bases, with 8 bases left between them. The CDR3 DNA is TGTGCCAGCAGTTCCTCCTATTACAATGAGCAGTTCTTC. It is translated as CASSSSYYNEQFF.

In this sample, this clone turned up a few times. The chain joins TRBV29-1 to TRBJ2-5; D not resolved. The V end was cut by 0 bases, the J end by 5 bases, with 10 bases between. The CDR3 totals 13 residues. The germline V gene has CDR1 SQVTM and CDR2 ANQGSEA. As DNA, the CDR3 is TGCAGCGTTGAAGATTGGAGTCGGGAGACCCAGTACTTC. Translating it yields CSVEDWSRETQYF.

The chain combines TRBV7-9 with TRBJ1-1; D may be TRBD1 (5 bases). Trimming removed 7 bases from V and 7 bases from J, with 19 bases in between. Per the germline V gene, CDR1 is SEHNR and CDR2 is FQNEAQ (reference sequence). The CDR3 is made up of 14 amino acids. For the CDR3, the DNA is TGTGCCAGCACCCCCCCTTTGGGGGAAGGTGAAGCTTTCTTT. Translated, it gives CASTPPLGEGEAFF.

Only one count was recorded for this clone. The chain employs TRBV19 and TRBJ2-7; 7 bases align to TRBD2. The J segment lost 3 bases and the V segment lost 5 bases, leaving 4 bases of the junction unmatched. Looked up from germline, CDR1 is LNHDA and CDR2 is SQIVND (reference sequence). This CDR3 spans 13 amino acids. The CDR3: CASSFRGDYEQYF. DNA for the CDR3: TGTGCCAGTAGTTTCCGGGGGGACTACGAGCAGTACTTC. Complete variable domain (other parts from reference TRBV19 and TRBJ2-7): DGGITQSPKYLFRKEGQNVTLSCEQNLNHDAMYWYRQDPGQGLRLIYYSQIVNDFQKGDIAEGYSVSREKKESFPLTVTSAQKNPTAFYLCASSFRGDYEQYFGPGTRLTVT.